The T cell receptor (beta chain) under discussion was sequenced for a study of T cells in Graves' hyperthyroidism and ophthalmopathy. On the study more broadly: At initial diagnosis, before any treatment had begun, peripheral blood was obtained.

Amplified TCR beta CDR3 regions derived from RNA transcripts. A set of HTBI primers served as the primers for a first-round RT-PCR of the TCR CDR3. Each CDR3 protein is one row after TCRdb ran MiXCR on the multiplex PCR reads. Of more than 300,000 distinct CDR3 sequences detected, 17% appear once; the ten largest clones hold around a third. This clonotype came up many times. Its antigen remains unknown. Study-wide results and limits: Most thyroid clonotypes expanded above 0.001 appeared in blood too.

The blood specimen was taken at initial hyperthyroidism diagnosis, before any ophthalmopathy symptoms. The PBMCs had their origin in approximately 10 ml of fresh peripheral blood. The source material was blood. This TCR was sampled from a woman in her thirties with Graves' hyperthyroidism that later progressed to Graves' ophthalmopathy.

CDR3 sequence: CASSLRTGNQETQYF. CDR3 bases: TGTGCCAGCAGCCTAAGGACAGGCAACCAAGAGACCCAGTACTTC. V is TRBV28 and J is TRBJ2-5; 7 bases match TRBD1. V trimming: 6 bases; J trimming: 0 bases; junction bases outside the gene matches: 7. Germline CDR1 and CDR2: MDHEN and SYDVKM. This CDR3 is built from 15 residues.